Listed below are T cell receptor beta chains from one sample, sequenced in a study of T cells after yellow fever vaccination. TCRdb fed the 5' RACE reads into MiXCR, producing one record per CDR3 protein. Seen here are a few hundred thousand distinct CDR3 sequences, around 12% observed once, and the top ten hold 2.5% to 4%. The source was CD4+ T cells sorted from PBMCs, collected 15 days after the yellow fever booster vaccination. The receptors stem from a man aged 18 to 30 who received the YFV17D yellow fever vaccine. Both conserved end residues are part of each CDR3. Fields, in order: J gene, V gene, D gene, clone size, CDR3 DNA, CDR3 protein. A D gene is named only where the DNA matches it firmly. A row's size may be missing; if present it is once, few, many or a size class.

TRBJ2-1 | TRBV15 | . | few | TGTGCCACCAGCAGAGTAGATAGGGACGATGAGCAGTTCTTC | CATSRVDRDDEQFF
TRBJ1-5 | TRBV7-9 | . | . | TGTGCCAGCAGCATAGACGGGACACCCCAAGACCAGCCCCAGCATTTT | CASSIDGTPQDQPQHF
TRBJ2-2 | TRBV4-1 | TRBD1 | few | TGCGCCAGCAGGTTACAGGGGGCGGACACCGGGGAGCTGTTTTTT | CASRLQGADTGELFF
TRBJ1-2 | TRBV28 | . | few | TGTGCCAGCAGTTTCGGACACCTCTATGGCTACACCTTC | CASSFGHLYGYTF
TRBJ1-2 | TRBV5-1 | . | many | TGCGCCAGCAGCTTGGAGGGGCTCGGCTACACCTTC | CASSLEGLGYTF
TRBJ1-5 | TRBV7-2 | . | . | TGTGCCAGCAGCTTAGATCTGAGCAATCAGCCCCAGCATTTT | CASSLDLSNQPQHF
TRBJ1-6 | TRBV5-1 | . | many | TGCGCCAGCAGCGGGGGAGGTAAAATTAATTCACCCCTCCACTTT | CASSGGGKINSPLHF
TRBJ2-5 | TRBV9 | TRBD1 | . | TGTGCCAGCAGCGTAGGGACAGGGGAGGGGACCCAGTACTTC | CASSVGTGEGTQYF
TRBJ1-1 | TRBV6-5 | TRBD1 | . | TGTGCCAGCAGGCAAAGGACAGGGGCCGCTGAAGCTTTCTTT | CASRQRTGAAEAFF
TRBJ1-1 | TRBV6-5 | TRBD1 | few | TGTGCCAGCAGTTACGGGACAGTGAACACTGAAGCTTTCTTT | CASSYGTVNTEAFF
TRBJ1-6 | TRBV11-2 | . | . | TGTGCCAGCAGCTTACCACCGAGTCTAAATTCACCCCTCCACTTT | CASSLPPSLNSPLHF
TRBJ2-5 | TRBV12-3/TRBV12-4 | . | . | TGTGCCAGCACGGTTCAAGAGGCGGGACCCAAGACCCAGTACTTC | CASTVQEAGPKTQYF
TRBJ1-2 | TRBV15 | . | few | TGTGCCACCAGCAGTGTGGGGGGCGCGGTTGGCTACACCTTC | CATSSVGGAVGYTF
TRBJ1-1 | TRBV20-1 | . | . | TGCAGTGCTAGAGATACGTTGTGGGCAATGAACACTGAAGCTTTCTTT | CSARDTLWAMNTEAFF
TRBJ2-2 | TRBV9 | TRBD1 | few | TGTGCCAGCAGCGTAGAGTCTGGGACAGGGGGCATCGGGGAGCTGTTTTTT | CASSVESGTGGIGELFF
TRBJ1-5 | TRBV12-3/TRBV12-4 | . | few | TGTGCCAGCACCGTATACCAGGGAAATCAGCCCCAGCATTTT | CASTVYQGNQPQHF
TRBJ2-3 | TRBV2 | TRBD1 | . | TGTGCCAGGGACAGGGGTGGTACCACAGATACGCAGTATTTT | CARDRGGTTDTQYF
TRBJ2-2 | TRBV11-2 | . | few | TGTGCCAGCAGGAGAACAGGGAGGACCGGGGAGCTGTTTTTT | CASRRTGRTGELFF
TRBJ2-1 | TRBV18 | . | . | TGTGCCAGCTCACCTTTCAGGGTAAATGAGCAGTTCTTC | CASSPFRVNEQFF
TRBJ2-5 | TRBV5-1 | . | . | TGCGCCAGCAGCTTGGGTGTTTTCACGGAACAAGAGACCCAGTACTTC | CASSLGVFTEQETQYF
TRBJ2-3 | TRBV7-3 | TRBD2 | few | TGTGCCAGCAGCCCCAGAGCGGGGGGGCTCACAGATACGCAGTATTTT | CASSPRAGGLTDTQYF
TRBJ1-6 | TRBV6-1 | TRBD1 | few | TGTGCCAGCAGCCTCACAGGGGTCGGCGGTTATTCACCCCTCCACTTT | CASSLTGVGGYSPLHF
TRBJ2-7 | TRBV7-6 | . | many | TGTGCCAGCAGCACGGCGGCCCGGGGGGCGTCCTACGAGCAGTACTTC | CASSTAARGASYEQYF
TRBJ2-3 | TRBV3-1 | . | . | TGTGCCAGCAGCCTCCAAACCCTTAGCACAGATACGCAGTATTTT | CASSLQTLSTDTQYF
TRBJ2-1 | TRBV7-2 | TRBD2 | few | TGTGCCAGCAGCTTATTGCGCGGGGGGGCAAATGAGCAGTTCTTC | CASSLLRGGANEQFF
TRBJ2-5 | TRBV20-1 | TRBD2 | . | TGCAGTGCTACCTTAGCGGGGGGACAAGAGACCCAGTACTTC | CSATLAGGQETQYF
TRBJ2-1 | TRBV5-1 | TRBD2 | . | TGCGCCAGCAGCTTGGCTAGCGGGAATGAGCAGTTCTTC | CASSLASGNEQFF
TRBJ2-5 | TRBV11-2 | . | few | TGTGCCAGCAGCTCATTAGGGGTAGCGGAGACCCAGTACTTC | CASSSLGVAETQYF
TRBJ2-5 | TRBV4-1 | . | . | TGCGCCAGCAGCCAGCCATTCAGGACTTCCCAAGAGACCCAGTACTTC | CASSQPFRTSQETQYF
TRBJ2-1 | TRBV5-1 | TRBD2 | . | TGCGCCAGCAGCTTGGGCGGGGGGGGTGATGAGCAGTTCTTC | CASSLGGGGDEQFF
TRBJ1-3 | TRBV4-2 | . | few | TGTGCCAGCAGCCAAGATTATAACGGAAACACCATATATTTT | CASSQDYNGNTIYF
TRBJ2-7 | TRBV6-5 | . | few | TGTGCCAGCAGTTACTCGTTGTGGGACTCCTACGAGCAGTACTTC | CASSYSLWDSYEQYF
TRBJ2-4 | TRBV3-1 | . | few | TGTGCCAGCAGCCAAGCCAGCCACAAAAACATTCAGTACTTC | CASSQASHKNIQYF
TRBJ2-7 | TRBV6-1 | . | few | TGTGCCAGCTGGGACGGCTACGAGCAGTACTTC | CASWDGYEQYF
TRBJ1-2 | TRBV11-2 | . | . | TGTGCCAGCAGCCTGGGGGGTTCCGACCGTGTTCACACCTTC | CASSLGGSDRVHTF
TRBJ2-3 | TRBV10-3 | TRBD2 | . | TGTGCCATCAGTGAGTCGCTAGCGGGGCGCACAGATACGCAGTATTTT | CAISESLAGRTDTQYF
TRBJ2-1 | TRBV28 | . | . | TGTGCCAGCAGCCCGCGGCCCCGGAGCAATGAGCAGTTCTTC | CASSPRPRSNEQFF
TRBJ2-4 | TRBV7-9 | . | . | TGTGCCAGCAGCCAAAGATGGTTTGCAGAAGTTGAATTTCTAGCCAAAAACATTCAGTACTTC | CASSQRWFAEVEFLAKNIQYF
TRBJ1-6 | TRBV29-1 | TRBD1 | few | TGCAGCGTTGCGTGGGACAGGTATTCACCCCTCCACTTT | CSVAWDRYSPLHF
TRBJ2-6 | TRBV11-2 | . | . | TGTGCCAGCAGCAACGCTGGTGCTGGGGCCAACGTCCTGACTTTC | CASSNAGAGANVLTF
TRBJ2-3 | TRBV7-9 | . | many | TGTGCCAGCAGCTTAGTCGAAGATACGCAGTATTTT | CASSLVEDTQYF
TRBJ2-2 | TRBV4-3 | . | many | TGCGCCAGCAGCCAAGAAATCGGTGGGGAGCTGTTTTTT | CASSQEIGGELFF
TRBJ2-3 | TRBV5-1 | . | few | TGCGCCAGCAAGGAGGCAGGTCCCACAGATACGCAGTATTTT | CASKEAGPTDTQYF
TRBJ1-5 | TRBV2 | . | many | TGTGCCAGCAGTGAGAGTAATCAGCCCCAGCATTTT | CASSESNQPQHF
TRBJ1-1 | TRBV29-1 | TRBD1 | . | TGCAGCTCCATAAAGGGGGCGCGAGGTGAAGCTTTCTTT | CSSIKGARGEAFF
TRBJ2-2 | TRBV2 | . | few | TGTGCCAGCAGTGAATGGGTTAACACCGGGGAGCTGTTTTTT | CASSEWVNTGELFF
TRBJ1-2 | TRBV5-1 | . | . | TGCGCCAGCAGCTTTTGGCCAGGGGACGGGTCGTCGGGCTACACCTTC | CASSFWPGDGSSGYTF
TRBJ1-1 | TRBV5-1 | TRBD1 | . | TGCGCCAGCAGCCAGCAGACAGGGGGAAACACTGAAGCTTTCTTT | CASSQQTGGNTEAFF
TRBJ1-1 | TRBV7-2 | . | . | TGTGCCAGCAGCCCCGGCAGGGCCCCACTGAACACTGAAGCTTTCTTT | CASSPGRAPLNTEAFF
TRBJ1-1 | TRBV29-1 | TRBD1 | few | TGCAGCGTACAGACAGGGATTTACACTGAAGCTTTCTTT | CSVQTGIYTEAFF
TRBJ1-6 | TRBV15 | . | few | TGTGCCACCAGCAGAGCTCCGAGACGGGATAATTCACCCCTCCACTTT | CATSRAPRRDNSPLHF
TRBJ2-3 | TRBV7-2 | . | . | TGTGCCAGCAGCCCAGGGCGGGCAGATACGCAGTATTTT | CASSPGRADTQYF
TRBJ1-2 | TRBV20-1 | TRBD1 | few | TGCAGTGCTAGAACAGACAGGGTCGATGGCTACACCTTC | CSARTDRVDGYTF
TRBJ1-1 | TRBV5-1 | TRBD1 | few | TGCGCCAGCAGCTCACCGACAGGGGTGAGGACTGAAGCTTTCTTT | CASSSPTGVRTEAFF
TRBJ1-1 | TRBV7-9 | TRBD1 | . | TGTGCCAGCAGCTCCACGGGACAGGGGGCGGCGAACACTGAAGCTTTCTTT | CASSSTGQGAANTEAFF